A selection of T cell receptor beta chains follows, all from one sample in a study of OX40 agonist ivuxolimab in advanced cancers. Using immunoSEQ multiplex PCR, the repertoire was profiled, and TCRdb retains in-frame clones only, with some absent. The table has roughly 20,000 clones, just under 75% seen once. The sequencing used CD4+ or CD8+ T cells sorted from blood, collected in a trial of the OX40 agonist ivuxolimab. Receptors originate from an adult with an advanced solid tumor such as melanoma, head and neck, liver or kidney cancer. Both conserved end residues are part of each CDR3. Fields, in order: J gene, D gene, clone size, V gene, CDR3 protein, CDR3 DNA. D genes are given only for firm matches. The size entry is marked missing in some rows and otherwise reads once, few, many or a size class.

TRBJ2-7,TRBD1,NA,TRBV15,CATSRGGQGVHEQYF,TGTGCCACCAGCAGAGGGGGACAGGGGGTCCACGAGCAGTACTTC
TRBJ2-7,NA,NA,TRBV4-2,CASSGQNEQYF,TGTGCCAGCAGCGGACAGAACGAGCAGTACTTC
TRBJ2-3,TRBD2,NA,TRBV2,CASSGQRDSDTQYF,TGTGCCAGCAGTGGGCAGCGGGATTCAGATACGCAGTATTTT
TRBJ1-1,NA,NA,TRBV28,CASSSPPDGVTEAFF,TGTGCCAGCAGTTCCCCCCCCGATGGGGTCACTGAAGCTTTCTTT
TRBJ2-1,NA,NA,TRBV11-2,CASSLGGALLLNEQFF,TGTGCCAGCAGCTTAGGAGGGGCACTCTTATTGAATGAGCAGTTCTTC
TRBJ2-1,TRBD2,NA,TRBV10-3,CATASSGPDYNEQFF,TGTGCCACCGCATCTAGCGGGCCCGACTACAATGAGCAGTTCTTC
TRBJ2-1,NA,NA,TRBV7-8,CASSLSDEQFF,TGTGCCAGCAGCTTATCGGATGAGCAGTTCTTC
TRBJ2-5,TRBD2,NA,TRBV12-5,CASGGALAGVGETQYF,TGTGCTAGTGGGGGCGCACTAGCGGGGGTTGGGGAGACCCAGTACTTC
TRBJ2-7,TRBD2,few,TRBV5-6,CASSGTSDYEQYF,TGTGCCAGCAGCGGGACTAGTGACTACGAGCAGTACTTC
TRBJ2-3,TRBD1,NA,TRBV6-6,CASSYLGQETDTQYF,TGTGCCAGCAGTTACCTCGGACAGGAAACAGATACGCAGTATTTT
TRBJ2-1,NA,NA,TRBV10-2,CASGAPNEQFF,TGCGCCAGCGGGGCGCCCAATGAGCAGTTCTTC
TRBJ1-2,NA,NA,TRBV6-1,CASSEGIRGNYGYTF,TGTGCCAGCAGTGAAGGTATCAGGGGTAACTATGGCTACACCTTC
TRBJ2-7,NA,NA,TRBV28,CASSLGRSYEQYF,TGTGCCAGCAGTTTGGGCAGATCCTACGAGCAGTACTTC
TRBJ1-1,NA,NA,TRBV7-9,CASSKPPSEAFF,TGTGCCTCCTCGAAACCGCCCTCGGAAGCTTTCTTT
TRBJ1-5,NA,NA,TRBV5-6,CASSFGQARNQPQHF,TGTGCCAGCAGCTTTGGGCAGGCGCGCAATCAGCCCCAGCATTTT
TRBJ2-1,NA,NA,TRBV4-3,CASGESTYNEQFF,TGCGCCAGCGGCGAAAGTACCTACAATGAGCAGTTCTTC
TRBJ2-6,TRBD1,NA,TRBV5-1,CASSLGRTGSSSGANVLTF,TGCGCCAGCAGCTTGGGCCGGACAGGGTCCAGCTCTGGGGCCAACGTCCTGACTTTC
TRBJ2-5,NA,NA,TRBV11-1,CASSYAASQETQYF,TGTGCCAGCAGCTATGCCGCCTCCCAAGAGACCCAGTACTTC
TRBJ2-7,TRBD1,once,TRBV27,CASSPQGIGSYEQYF,TGTGCCAGCAGCCCACAGGGGATAGGCTCCTACGAGCAGTACTTC
TRBJ2-3,TRBD2,NA,TRBV5-1,CASSSHTSGRSTDTQYF,TGCGCCAGCAGCTCCCATACTAGCGGGAGGAGCACAGATACGCAGTATTTT
TRBJ2-1,TRBD2,NA,TRBV7-6,CASSRLAGPYNEQFF,TGTGCCAGCAGCAGATTAGCGGGACCTTACAATGAGCAGTTCTTC
TRBJ1-6,NA,few,TRBV7-8,CASSLGEGETSNSPLHF,TGTGCCAGCAGCTTAGGTGAGGGGGAAACCTCCAATTCACCCCTCCACTTT
TRBJ2-5,NA,few,TRBV11-2,CASSRPGIQETQYF,TGTGCCAGCAGCCGGCCAGGGATACAAGAGACCCAGTACTTC
TRBJ2-7,NA,few,TRBV27,CASSSGSYEQYF,TGTGCCAGCAGTTCAGGCTCCTACGAGCAGTACTTC
TRBJ2-7,TRBD1,medium-sized,TRBV5-4,CASSPGQGNEQYF,TGTGCCAGCAGCCCAGGACAGGGAAACGAGCAGTACTTC
TRBJ1-2,TRBD1,NA,TRBV9,CASSPEGGQGDYGYTF,TGTGCCAGCAGCCCCGAAGGGGGACAGGGTGACTATGGCTACACCTTC
TRBJ2-5,TRBD1,NA,TRBV2,CASSEGQFQETQYF,TGTGCCAGCAGTGAGGGACAGTTTCAAGAGACCCAGTACTTC
TRBJ2-2,NA,NA,TRBV30,CAWAEDTGELFF,TGTGCCTGGGCGGAGGACACCGGGGAGCTGTTTTTT
TRBJ2-7,TRBD1,NA,TRBV2,CASLQGGPYEQYF,TGTGCCAGCCTCCAAGGGGGCCCCTACGAGCAGTACTTC
TRBJ2-5,NA,NA,TRBV7-9,CASTGDRFQETQYF,TGTGCCAGCACCGGAGACAGGTTCCAAGAGACCCAGTACTTC
TRBJ2-7,TRBD2,NA,TRBV6-1,CASSEGWTSGSRSYEQYF,TGTGCCAGCAGTGAAGGGTGGACTAGCGGGAGTCGGTCCTACGAGCAGTACTTC
TRBJ1-1,NA,NA,TRBV19,CASSIGRSHWDTEAFF,TGTGCCAGTAGTATCGGTCGCAGTCATTGGGACACTGAAGCTTTCTTT
TRBJ2-1,TRBD2,few,TRBV7-9,CASSLGSSGYNEQFF,TGTGCCAGCAGCTTAGGCTCTAGCGGATACAATGAGCAGTTCTTC
TRBJ1-1,NA,NA,TRBV7-2,CASSWDFPNTEAFF,TGTGCCAGCAGCTGGGACTTTCCGAACACTGAAGCTTTCTTT
TRBJ2-2,TRBD2,once,TRBV9,CASSHPAGVYTGELFF,TGTGCCAGCAGCCATCCAGCGGGAGTATATACCGGGGAGCTGTTTTTT
TRBJ2-2,NA,NA,TRBV29-1,CSVVGTGELFF,TGCAGCGTTGTCGGCACCGGGGAGCTGTTTTTT
TRBJ1-1,NA,few,TRBV29-1,CSVGVRVGLGTEAFF,TGCAGCGTTGGGGTCAGGGTGGGGTTGGGCACTGAAGCTTTCTTT